The 31 T cell receptor beta chains in this list originate from one sample, sequenced in a study of blood T cell repertoires in COVID-19. The table came from immunoSEQ multiplex PCR; TCRdb's copy has only in-frame clones and leaves some out. The sample contains about 190,000 clones, around 87% of which appear only once. Sequencing used PBMCs or T cells enriched from blood (not recorded which). Receptors were obtained from a woman aged 35 to 49 in a cohort exposed to, infected with or recovered from COVID-19 (not recorded which).

Remarks on this clone: Mismatch with germline at one junction end may stem from a read error. The sample contains more than one DNA sequence encoding this CDR3. The J gene is TRBJ2-7, the V gene TRBV3-1 (or the pseudogene TRBV3-2); 8 bases map to TRBD1. Germline assignment: CDR1 LGHDT and CDR2 YNNKEL (reference sequence). This CDR3 region has 15 residues. In DNA form, the CDR3 reads TGTGCCAGCAGTCAAGACCGGGACAGGACCTACGAGCAGTACTTC. Its translation is CASSQDRDRTYEQYF.

The rearrangement links TRBV7-2 to TRBJ1-3; 7 nucleotides align to TRBD1. Looked up from germline, CDR1 is SGHTA and CDR2 is FQGNSA. The CDR3 is made up of 16 amino acids. Trimming took 2 bases from V and 0 from J; bases not matched to a gene: 4. The CDR3 region has the DNA TGTGCCAGCAGCTTAATGGGGACAGTCTCTGGAAACACCATATATTTT. As protein: CASSLMGTVSGNTIYF.

As concerns this clone: Other DNA sequences in this sample translate to the same CDR3. The chain couples TRBV28 to TRBJ1-1; 7 positions match TRBD1. Germline CDR1 MDHEN, CDR2 SYDVKM. CDR3 length: 13 residues. Germline trimming cut 6 bases from V and 3 bases from J; bases unmatched to any gene: 4. The CDR3 bases are TGTGCCAGCAGCCTACAGGGGTACACTGAAGCTTTCTTT. Translation gives CASSLQGYTEAFF.

The chain couples TRBV7-9 to TRBJ1-1, with 7 bases lining up with TRBD1. V dropped 5 bases and J dropped 4; count of bases not matched to a gene: 22. CDR3 length: 19 amino acids. CDR1 SEHNR and CDR2 FQNEAQ come from the germline V gene (reference sequence). DNA for the CDR3: TGTGCCAGCAGCCCCTCGACAGGGTTGAAAACAAGGGATAGCACTGAAGCTTTCTTT. This gives the protein CASSPSTGLKTRDSTEAFF.

V is TRBV30 and J is TRBJ2-1, with 8 positions matching TRBD2. The CDR3 consists of 14 residues. Trimming at V came to 8 bases and at J to 0 bases, leaving 6 bases not matched to a gene. Germline V CDR1 and CDR2: GTSNPN, SVGIG (reference sequence). The CDR3 sequence: CAGLAGPSYNEQFF. The DNA of the CDR3 is TGTGCCGGATTAGCGGGACCCTCCTACAATGAGCAGTTCTTC. Full variable domain (remainder filled in from reference TRBV30 and TRBJ2-1): SQTIHQWPATLVQPVGSPLSLECTVEGTSNPNLYWYRQAAGRGLQLLFYSVGIGQISSEVPQNLSASRPQDRQFILSSKKLLLSDSGFYLCAGLAGPSYNEQFFGPGTRLTVL.

The chain is built from TRBV4-1 and TRBJ1-4; D gene unclear. The ends were cut back, 0 bases at V and 8 bases at J, with 16 bases in the middle. The germline V gene has CDR1 MGHRA and CDR2 YSYEKL. CDR3 length: 16 residues. The CDR3 reads CASSQDFVISGEKLFF. The CDR3 bases are TGCGCCAGCAGCCAAGATTTTGTTATTTCGGGGGAAAAACTGTTTTTT.

This sequence joins TRBV27 and TRBJ2-1; D is possibly TRBD2 (6 bases). Deletions cut 5 bases from V and 0 bases from J, with 11 bases between. Germline CDR1 reads MNHEY; CDR2 reads SMNVEV (reference sequence). There are 15 residues in the CDR3. CDR3 DNA sequence: TGTGCCAGCAGTATTCGGGGGAGCTCCTACAATGAGCAGTTCTTC. Amino acids: CASSIRGSSYNEQFF.

The J gene is TRBJ2-7, the V gene TRBV15, with TRBD2 matching 7 bases. The CDR3 contains 17 residues. V was clipped by 3 bases and J by 5 bases; unmatched bases: 16. Germline V gene data show CDR1 as LNHNV and CDR2 as YYDKDF (reference sequence). The CDR3 DNA is TGTGCCACCAGCAGCAGAGATGGCGGGGCGGGAGCTAACGAGCAGTACTTC. Protein product: CATSSRDGGAGANEQYF.

The chain uses TRBV6-4 and TRBJ2-2; 8 bases are shared with TRBD1. The germline gives CDR1 MRHNA, CDR2 SNTAGT. The CDR3 extends over 14 amino acids. The V gene end was trimmed by 5 bases and the J gene end by 5 bases; junction bases not matched to a gene: 4. The CDR3 spells CASSRNRGTGELFF. The CDR3 nucleotides read TGTGCCAGCAGTCGTAACAGGGGGACCGGGGAGCTGTTTTTT.

This clone was detected only a few times. The chain employs TRBV10-3 and TRBJ2-3; 11 nucleotides align to TRBD1. The CDR3 is made up of 16 amino acids. Looked up from germline, CDR1 is ENHRY and CDR2 is SYGVKD. With 3 bases clipped from V and 4 bases from J, the junction kept 6 bases outside the gene matches. CDR3: CAISDSPGQGADTQYF. The CDR3 coding sequence is TGTGCCATCAGTGACTCCCCGGGACAGGGGGCAGATACGCAGTATTTT.

This chain uses TRBV5-1 with TRBJ2-3, with a possible D match to TRBD2 (5 bases). CDR1 is SGHRS and CDR2 is YFSETQ in the germline V gene. This CDR3 has 13 amino acids. V was shortened by 6 bases and J by 0 bases, with 8 bases between the two germline ends. CDR3 sequence (DNA): TGCGCCAGCACCGGGATTAGCACAGATACGCAGTATTTT. Its protein is CASTGISTDTQYF.

CDR3 residues: CASSHSGLGYEQYF. The CDR3 nucleotides are TGCGCCAGCAGCCACTCGGGACTAGGCTACGAGCAGTACTTC. This rearrangement joins TRBV4-1 to TRBJ2-7, with TRBD2 matching over 8 bases. Germline V gene data show CDR1 as MGHRA and CDR2 as YSYEKL. J gave up 3 bases and V 3 bases, and 4 bases lay outside the gene matches. This CDR3 comprises 14 residues.

The chain is built from TRBV7-6 and TRBJ1-3; D is uncertain. V lost 1 base to trimming and J lost 1 base, with 11 bases between them. The CDR3 has 16 residues. Germline V gives CDR1 SGHVS, CDR2 FNYEAQ. CDR3 in DNA: TGTGCCAGCAGCTTAGGGGGTTGGGAGTCTGGAAACACCATATATTTT. Its protein product is CASSLGGWESGNTIYF.

This clone showed up just a few times. V gene TRBV7-9 combines with J gene TRBJ2-5; D not certain. Germline V gives CDR1 SEHNR, CDR2 FQNEAQ (reference sequence). The CDR3 contains 15 residues. V was clipped by 2 bases and J by 2 bases, with 12 bases between them. CDR3 coding DNA: TGTGCCAGCAGCTTAACCACAGCCATTCAAGAGACCCAGTACTTC. Its protein product is CASSLTTAIQETQYF.

The chain recombines TRBV6-1 with TRBJ1-6, with 7 bases lining up with TRBD1. Germline V gives CDR1 MNHNS, CDR2 SASEGT. There are 15 residues in the CDR3. Trimming took 3 bases from V and 5 from J; bases not matched to a gene: 4. The CDR3: CASSDETGNNSPLHF. In DNA form, the CDR3 reads TGTGCCAGCAGTGACGAGACAGGGAATAATTCACCCCTCCACTTT.

The count of this clone is one. This chain joins TRBV4-2 and TRBJ2-3, with 9 bases fitting TRBD2. Germline CDR1 reads LGHNA; CDR2 reads YNFKEQ. The CDR3 length is 18 residues. The V gene end was trimmed by 6 bases and the J gene end by 5 bases; junction bases not matched to a gene: 18. CDR3 sequence: CASRPSPFAGGPKDTQYF. CDR3 nucleotide sequence: TGTGCCAGCAGGCCATCCCCCTTCGCGGGAGGGCCAAAAGATACGCAGTATTTT.

CDR3 in DNA: TGTGCCAGCAGCTTAGTGAGACAGGGGGCTGCTGGCTACACCTTC. Encoded protein: CASSLVRQGAAGYTF. This sequence joins TRBV7-2 and TRBJ1-2; 10 nucleotides agree with TRBD1. The length of the CDR3 is 15 residues. The V segment lost 1 base and the J segment 7 bases; nucleotides outside the gene matches: 6. CDR1 is SGHTA, CDR2 FQGNSA, per germline.

This clone counts as large (0.1 to 1%). The chain is built from TRBV7-9 and TRBJ2-7; possibly TRBD2 for D (5 bases). The V and J ends lost 5 bases and 3 bases respectively, with 14 bases between them. The CDR3 covers 14 residues. Germline CDR1 is SEHNR and CDR2 is FQNEAQ (reference sequence). CDR3 region: CASSPRATHYEQYF. As DNA, the CDR3 is TGTGCCAGCAGCCCGCGGGCGACCCACTACGAGCAGTACTTC.

The chain couples TRBV7-6 to TRBJ2-7; possible D gene TRBD2, 6 bases. CDR1 SGHVS and CDR2 FNYEAQ come from the germline V gene. The germline V and J ends were trimmed by 5 bases and 3 bases, with 17 bases remaining between them. The CDR3 spans 15 residues. In DNA form, the CDR3 reads TGTGCCAGCAGCAGTCGACGGACGGACTACTACGAGCAGTACTTC. Its translation is CASSSRRTDYYEQYF.

The chain joins TRBV19 to TRBJ1-2, with D perhaps matching TRBD1 (5 bases). This CDR3 is 16 amino acids long. CDR1 and CDR2 from the germline V gene are LNHDA and SQIVND (reference sequence). Deletions cut 7 bases from V and 7 bases from J, with 25 bases between. The CDR3 DNA is TGTGCCAGTATTGGCCAGGGCGATCGACTAGGCGGTGGCTACACCTTC. Translating gives CASIGQGDRLGGGYTF.

The chain couples TRBV28 to TRBJ1-1; a weak D match, TRBD1 (6 bases). The CDR3 runs to 14 residues. The ends were cut back, 3 bases at V and 5 bases at J, with 13 bases in the middle. CDR1 and CDR2 (germline): MDHEN, SYDVKM. The CDR3 bases are TGTGCCAGCAGTTTTCGAGGGGGAGGGACTGAAGCTTTCTTT. Translation gives CASSFRGGGTEAFF.

The chain joins TRBV6-5 to TRBJ2-4; 8 bases fit TRBD2. Unmatched junction bases numbered 3, after V lost 5 bases and J lost 0 bases. This CDR3 comprises 15 residues. Germline V gene lookup returns CDR1 MNHEY and CDR2 SVGAGI. CDR3 in amino acids: CASSQLAGAKNIQYF. The DNA of the CDR3 is TGTGCCAGCAGTCAGCTAGCGGGAGCCAAAAACATTCAGTACTTC.

J is TRBJ2-3 and V is TRBV5-4, with D perhaps matching TRBD1 (6 bases). The CDR3 has 14 amino acids. Deletions cut 2 bases from V and 6 bases from J, with 13 bases between. The germline gives CDR1 SGHNT, CDR2 YYREEE (reference sequence). The chain's CDR3 is CASSLSGGFDTQYF. The DNA for the CDR3 is TGTGCCAGCAGCTTATCTGGGGGCTTCGATACGCAGTATTTT.

The V call is TRBV2, the J call TRBJ2-1; TRBD2 aligns across 14 bases. The CDR3 has 16 residues. CDR1 is SNHLY and CDR2 is FYNNEI in the germline V gene. The V and J ends lost 3 bases and 5 bases, in that order; junction bases with no gene match: 3. The CDR3 region is CASSDEGLAGDNEQFF. Written as DNA, the CDR3 is TGTGCCAGCAGTGATGAGGGACTAGCGGGAGACAATGAGCAGTTCTTC.

The J gene is TRBJ2-5, the V gene TRBV29-1; 7 nucleotides match TRBD2. Trimming removed 6 bases from V and 4 bases from J; junction bases left unmatched: 14. Germline values: CDR1 SQVTM, CDR2 ANQGSEA. The CDR3 consists of 15 residues. The CDR3 region is CSVENPRAGVETQYF. The CDR3 DNA follows: TGCAGCGTCGAAAACCCCCGGGCGGGAGTAGAGACCCAGTACTTC.

The chain recombines TRBV10-2 with TRBJ2-5; perhaps TRBD2 as D (5 bases). CDR1 and CDR2 from the germline V gene are WSHSY and SAAADI. Trimming removed 3 bases from V and 3 bases from J, with 17 bases in between. The CDR3 loop spans 16 amino acids. CDR3 bases: TGCGCCAGCAGTGATCCGGGATGGGTGGCCAAAGAGACCCAGTACTTC. Its translation is CASSDPGWVAKETQYF.

The V and J genes are TRBV5-8 and TRBJ2-7; 16 bases match TRBD2. J was trimmed by 6 bases and V by 4 bases; bases with no gene match: 4. The CDR3 totals 15 residues. Germline CDR1 SGHTS, CDR2 YDEGEE. The CDR3 loop reads CASSPGTSGGAEQYF. DNA for the CDR3: TGTGCCAGCAGCCCCGGGACTAGCGGGGGGGCCGAGCAGTACTTC.

The chain employs TRBV11-3 and TRBJ1-1, with 8 positions matching TRBD1. CDR3 length: 15 amino acids. The germline CDR1 and CDR2 sequences are SGHNT and YENEEA. J gave up 0 bases and V 1 base, and 1 base lay outside the gene matches. The CDR3 bases are TGTGCCAGCAGCTTAGGACAGGGGTTGAACACTGAAGCTTTCTTT. It encodes CASSLGQGLNTEAFF.

CDR3 residues: CASSLTLFSGRAETQYF. DNA for the CDR3: TGTGCCAGCAGCCTAACGTTATTTAGCGGGAGAGCGGAGACCCAGTACTTC. The rearrangement uses TRBV14 and TRBJ2-5; 9 bases are shared with TRBD2. This CDR3 is 17 amino acids long. V lost 4 bases, J lost 5 bases, and 14 bases stayed unmatched. The germline CDR1 and CDR2 sequences are SGHDN and FVKESK.

The V and J genes are TRBV2 and TRBJ1-1; D unresolved. V lost 5 bases to trimming and J lost 4 bases, with 14 bases between them. Germline CDR1 SNHLY, CDR2 FYNNEI. The CDR3 consists of 14 residues. The CDR3 region is CASSPGRSGTEAFF. The CDR3 region has the DNA TGTGCCAGCAGTCCTGGGAGGAGTGGCACTGAAGCTTTCTTT. Filled out from reference TRBV2 and TRBJ1-1, the complete variable domain reads EPEVTQTPSHQVTQMGQEVILRCVPISNHLYFYWYRQILGQKVEFLVSFYNNEISEKSEIFDDQFSVERPDGSNFTLKIRSTKLEDSAMYFCASSPGRSGTEAFFGQGTRLTVV.

V and J are TRBV5-1 and TRBJ2-4, with 8 positions matching TRBD1. The V and J ends lost 0 bases and 9 bases, in that order; junction bases with no gene match: 8. Germline CDR1 reads SGHRS; CDR2 reads YFSETQ. This CDR3 region has 15 residues. CDR3 sequence (DNA): TGCGCCAGCAGCTTGGAGGCGCAGGGGGCTACCATTCAGTACTTC. Protein sequence: CASSLEAQGATIQYF.